This T cell receptor beta chain emerged from a study of shared clonotypes between healthy human individuals. CD4+ cell separation produced CD45RA+ naive and CD45RA-negative memory subsets. In the original analysis: Filtering differed since immunoSEQ provided only junctions, with no quality scores. Generated by immunoSEQ multiplex PCR, the TCRdb table keeps only in-frame clones and is missing some. Clone size and the V and J calls come from that table; the DNA yielded D and trimming. The sample records approximately 1.4 million clones, 98% being singletons. The specimen was naive CD4+ T cells sorted from blood. Subset defined: CD45RA+ positively selected. The TCR was taken from a man aged 30 to 39 in good health.

CDR3 in amino acids: CASSLSTGDTEAFF. The CDR3 DNA is TGTGCCAGCAGCTTATCGACAGGGGATACTGAAGCTTTCTTT. The rearrangement uses TRBV7-3 and TRBJ1-1, with 8 bases identical to TRBD1. Germline V CDR1 and CDR2: SGHTA, FQGTGA. V gave up 2 bases and J gave up 5 bases; unmatched junction bases: 4. CDR3 length equals 14 residues.